Shown below are 11 T cell receptor beta chains from a single sample sequenced in a study of blood T cell repertoires in COVID-19. The method was immunoSEQ multiplex PCR; TCRdb's version includes in-frame clones alone and lacks a portion of them. The sample holds 90,000 to 150,000 clones, approximately 90% seen once. The source material was peripheral blood. The source of these receptors is a human donor with acute or convalescent COVID-19. The donor label of this sample is uncertain.

The chain employs TRBV21-1 and TRBJ2-5; TRBD1, the table's D call, lacks a check against the DNA. TRBV21-1 is given as a pseudogene. This CDR3 spans 15 amino acids. The CDR3 reads CASSKGGQGGETQYF. CDR3 sequence (DNA): TGTGCCAGCAGCAAAGGAGGACAGGGGGGAGAGACCCAGTACTTC.

The chain links TRBV27 to TRBJ1-3, with 11 bases aligning to TRBD1. Germline CDR1 and CDR2: MNHEY and SMNVEV (reference sequence). This CDR3 region has 16 residues. With V trimmed by 4 bases and J by 0 bases, 2 bases remained unmatched. CDR3 amino acids: CASSSGTGGSGNTIYF. The CDR3 DNA reads TGTGCCAGCAGTTCCGGGACAGGGGGCTCTGGAAACACCATATATTTT.

The chain joins TRBV28 to TRBJ1-2; D perhaps matches TRBD1 (5 bases). The CDR3 length is 17 residues. The V end was cut by 7 bases, the J end by 4 bases, with 25 bases between. Per the germline V gene, CDR1 is MDHEN and CDR2 is SYDVKM. The CDR3 nucleotides are TGTGCCAGCAACTCGCCGGGGGAGCTTTGGACGGTCTATGGCTACACCTTC. Amino acids: CASNSPGELWTVYGYTF.

This rearrangement joins TRBV6-2 or TRBV6-3 to TRBJ2-1; 9 bases match TRBD1. Losses at the gene ends were 3 bases for V and 8 bases for J; bases not matched to a gene: 11. Germline CDR1 and CDR2: MNHEY and SVGEGT. This CDR3 contains 16 residues. DNA for the CDR3: TGTGCCAGCAGTTATAAAATAGGGGACAGGGAGGATGAGCAGTTCTTC. Translation: CASSYKIGDREDEQFF.

J is TRBJ1-2 and V is TRBV7-2; no clear D gene. The V gene's germline CDR1 is SGHTA and CDR2 FQGNSA. The CDR3 spans 14 residues. V was trimmed by 0 bases and J by 8 bases, leaving 13 bases between them. DNA of the CDR3: TGTGCCAGCAGCTTAGCGTCAGGAATAGAAGGCTACACCTTC. Its translation: CASSLASGIEGYTF.

J is TRBJ2-1 and V is TRBV2; 10 bases align to TRBD1. The length of the CDR3 is 15 residues. Trimming at V came to 4 bases and at J to 4 bases, leaving 4 bases not matched to a gene. The germline CDR1 and CDR2 sequences are SNHLY and FYNNEI. The CDR3 spells CASSVPGQGYNEQFF. In DNA form, the CDR3 reads TGTGCCAGCAGTGTACCGGGACAGGGGTACAATGAGCAGTTCTTC.

The CDR3 DNA sequence: TGTGCCAGCAGTTACAACCCTATGGATGAGCAGTTCTTC. The encoded protein is CASSYNPMDEQFF. The chain has TRBV6-5 and TRBJ2-1, with D hard to call. The CDR3 loop spans 13 amino acids. The germline V gene has CDR1 MNHEY and CDR2 SVGAGI. Trimming stripped 2 bases from V and 8 bases from J, with 10 bases between.

The V call is TRBV6-2 or TRBV6-3, the J call TRBJ1-5, with D possibly being TRBD1 (5 bases). Per the germline V gene, CDR1 is MNHEY and CDR2 is SVGEGT. The CDR3 runs 12 residues. Trimming took 8 bases from V and 7 from J, leaving 12 bases between them. The CDR3 loop reads CASGWGEQPQHF. The CDR3 DNA reads TGTGCCAGCGGTTGGGGGGAACAGCCCCAGCATTTT.

V and J are TRBV5-1 and TRBJ1-2; D is ambiguous. V shed 1 base and J shed 0 bases, with 4 bases lying between them. The germline CDR1 and CDR2 sequences are SGHRS and YFSETQ. This CDR3 is built from 13 residues. In DNA, the CDR3 is TGCGCCAGCAGCTTGAGCCCTAACTATGGCTACACCTTC. It specifies CASSLSPNYGYTF.

This chain links TRBV28 with TRBJ1-5; 7 bases align to TRBD1. V lost 8 bases to trimming and J lost 4 bases; unmatched junction nucleotides: 5. This CDR3 is built from 13 residues. Germline V CDR1 and CDR2: MDHEN, SYDVKM. The CDR3: CASLRGTNQPQHF. The CDR3, as DNA: TGTGCCAGCCTCAGGGGGACGAATCAGCCCCAGCATTTT.

The J gene is TRBJ2-3, the V gene TRBV11-2; perhaps TRBD1 as D (6 bases). Trimming pared 3 bases from V and 0 bases from J, leaving 13 bases between. Germline V CDR1 and CDR2: SGHAT, FQNNGV. The CDR3 spans 16 residues. CDR3 in amino acids: CASSLGGQLSTDTQYF. The CDR3 DNA follows: TGTGCCAGCAGCTTGGGCGGACAGCTGAGCACAGATACGCAGTATTTT.